This T cell receptor beta chain was captured in a study of CD4 T cells in relation to SARS-CoV-2 and coronaviruses. Study-wide background: ViraFEST: roughly ten-day antigen culture of PBMCs, then TCR beta CDR3 sequencing. The negative reference was HIV-1 Nef peptide pool or peptide-free culture.

Profiled with immunoSEQ multiplex PCR; TCRdb holds only in-frame clones, not every one. This table holds about 29,000 clones, nearly 80% found once. Losses at the gene ends were 3 bases for V and 0 bases for J; bases not matched to a gene: 7. This CDR3 contains 17 residues. CDR1 is KGHSH and CDR2 is LQKENI in the germline V gene. Before the COVID-19 pandemic, during about 2011-2019, CD4+ T cells were taken from unexposed donors. CD4+ T cells were isolated from the cells after more than 8 days of culture. Unexposed-donor CD4+ T cells were probed with SARS-CoV-2 S/N and four cold-coronavirus spikes, cells permitting. About this clone: Its antigen is undetermined.

The gene calls are TRBV18 and TRBJ1-5; 8 bases line up with TRBD1. The sample comprised CD4+ T cells from PBMCs, cultured in vitro. This clonotype was obtained from a human donor in good health. CDR3 sequence: CASSPGQAENSNQPQHF. The CDR3 DNA is TGTGCCAGCTCACCGGGACAGGCTGAAAATAGCAATCAGCCCCAGCATTTT.